The clone carrying this T cell receptor (beta chain) came up many times. The antigen is not known. The data were obtained in a study of blood T cells in healthy people across ages. Across the study: About one barcoded beta molecule per two T cells was the capture yield of template switching. General study points: In long-lived donors, naive CD4+ cell counts and diversity exceeded those of aged donors. Unsorted PBMCs blocked a conclusive comparison of naive and antigen-experienced cells. Roughly linearly, TCR beta diversity per million T cells fell as age increased.

Germline V CDR1 and CDR2: SGHRS, YFSETQ. Trimming shortened V by 0 bases and J by 1 base, and 4 bases separated the two germline ends. The CDR3 length is 14 residues. Sample-barcoded 5' priming and a J-beta primer mix drove a second PCR of about 6 to 12 cycles. TCRdb independently ran MiXCR on the 5' RACE reads; one entry per CDR3 protein. The table has hundreds of thousands of distinct CDR3 sequences, over 40% seen once. The J gene is TRBJ1-4, the V gene TRBV5-1; D is unclear. The clonotype was recovered from a woman aged 80 or over in good health. The sequenced sample was blood. The DNA for the CDR3 is TGCGCCAGCAGCTTGGAGGGAACTAATGAAAAACTGTTTTTT. Its protein is CASSLEGTNEKLFF.